What follows are 26 T cell receptor beta chains derived from one specimen sequenced in a study of blood T cell repertoires in COVID-19. Sequencing was performed with immunoSEQ multiplex PCR; in TCRdb, only in-frame clones are kept and a portion is missing. The table lists roughly 440,000 clones, approximately 89% of them singletons. Sequenced: peripheral blood. These receptors were collected from a woman aged 45-59 years with COVID-19, enrolled during active disease.

This rearrangement joins TRBV18 to TRBJ2-7; D is possibly TRBD1 (5 bases). CDR3 length: 13 amino acids. CDR1 is KGHSH, CDR2 LQKENI, per germline. Trimming took 1 base from V and 5 from J, leaving 9 bases between them. CDR3 in DNA: TGTGCCAGCTCACCACAGGGCAGGGACGAGCAGTACTTC. It is translated as CASSPQGRDEQYF.

The chain uses TRBV5-6 and TRBJ2-2; 8 bases map to TRBD2. There are 13 residues in the CDR3. CDR1 SGHDT and CDR2 YYEEEE come from the germline V gene. Trimming at V came to 7 bases and at J to 4 bases, leaving 3 bases not matched to a gene. CDR3 nucleotide sequence: TGTGCCAGCCTGGCGGGGGGCACCGGGGAGCTGTTTTTT. Its translation is CASLAGGTGELFF.

The chain combines TRBV10-1 with TRBJ2-3; 14 bases align to TRBD2. This CDR3 has 19 residues. The germline gives CDR1 WNHNN, CDR2 SYGVQD (reference sequence). V shed 2 bases, J shed 1 base, and the junction held 8 bases outside the gene matches. This chain's CDR3 is CASSEPGLAGDAGTDTQYF. The CDR3 nucleotides read TGCGCCAGCAGTGAGCCGGGACTAGCGGGGGATGCCGGCACAGATACGCAGTATTTT.

The chain joins TRBV2 to TRBJ1-3; D not resolved. Germline V CDR1 and CDR2: SNHLY, FYNNEI. This CDR3 has 16 residues. The V end lost 0 bases, the J end lost 1 base, and 10 bases lay between the germline ends. The CDR3 loop is CASSEAPFESGNTIYF. CDR3 sequence (DNA): TGTGCCAGCAGTGAAGCGCCGTTTGAGTCTGGAAACACCATATATTTT.

The chain combines TRBV28 with TRBJ1-5; no reliable D call. Trimming removed 6 bases from V and 1 base from J, with 7 bases in between. This CDR3 region has 13 residues. In germline, CDR1 is MDHEN, CDR2 SYDVKM. The CDR3 nucleotides are TGTGCCAGCAGCCCCTCGAGCAATCAGCCCCAGCATTTT. It specifies CASSPSSNQPQHF.

The chain joins TRBV2 to TRBJ2-3; tentative D call: TRBD2 (5 bases). The CDR3 spans 15 residues. From germline, CDR1 is SNHLY and CDR2 FYNNEI. V lost 9 bases and J lost 2, with 18 bases in between. CDR3 residues: CARGSGGRDTDTQYF. The CDR3 nucleotides read TGTGCCAGGGGATCCGGAGGACGGGACACAGATACGCAGTATTTT.

This clone has a single count. The sample has other DNA sequences that encode this CDR3 too. The chain combines TRBV12-3 or TRBV12-4 with TRBJ1-2; 7 nucleotides match TRBD1. J lost 4 bases, V lost 3 bases, and 2 bases had no gene match. This CDR3 is built from 13 residues. CDR3 protein: CASSFSGGYGYTF. The CDR3, as DNA: TGTGCCAGCAGTTTCTCAGGGGGCTATGGCTACACCTTC.

The gene calls are TRBV19 and TRBJ2-5, with D uncertain. CDR1 LNHDA and CDR2 SQIVND come from the germline V gene (reference sequence). This CDR3 region has 14 residues. The V end was cut by 3 bases, the J end by 4 bases, with 12 bases between. CDR3 sequence: CASSMVPPGETQYF. Written as DNA, the CDR3 is TGTGCCAGTAGTATGGTTCCTCCCGGAGAGACCCAGTACTTC.

This rearrangement joins TRBV11-2 to TRBJ1-1, with TRBD1 as a possible D gene (5 bases). This CDR3 is 11 amino acids long. Germline CDR1 is SGHAT and CDR2 is FQNNGV. Trimming shortened V by 7 bases and J by 8 bases, and 11 bases separated the two germline ends. CDR3 coding DNA: TGTGCCAGCACTGTACAGGTAGAAGCTTTCTTT. Protein product: CASTVQVEAFF. Full variable domain (missing parts from reference TRBV11-2 and TRBJ1-1): EAGVAQSPRYKIIEKRQSVAFWCNPISGHATLYWYQQILGQGPKLLIQFQNNGVVDDSQLPKDRFSAERLKGVDSTLKIQPAKLEDSAVYLCASTVQVEAFFGQGTRLTVV.

The chain links TRBV14 to TRBJ1-4; the D is unclear. The CDR3 runs 16 residues. Germline values: CDR1 SGHDN, CDR2 FVKESK. Trimming took 5 bases from V and 8 from J, leaving 21 bases between them. CDR3 loop: CASSSSAAYPWEKLFF. DNA of the CDR3: TGTGCCAGCAGCTCTTCAGCAGCGTATCCTTGGGAAAAACTGTTTTTT.

V and J are TRBV6-5 and TRBJ2-2; possibly TRBD1 for D (6 bases). The CDR3 has 15 residues. V dropped 3 bases and J dropped 4 bases, with 12 bases sitting between them. In germline, CDR1 is MNHEY, CDR2 SVGAGI. The CDR3: CASSYMGQSTGELFF. CDR3 DNA sequence: TGTGCCAGCAGTTATATGGGACAATCCACCGGGGAGCTGTTTTTT.

J is TRBJ1-2 and V is TRBV5-8, with D perhaps TRBD1 (5 bases). This CDR3 is 14 amino acids long. The V and J ends lost 0 bases and 5 bases respectively, with 11 bases between them. Germline-derived CDR1 and CDR2 are SGHTS and YDEGEE. The CDR3 spells CASSLAGYGYGYTF. For the CDR3, the DNA is TGTGCCAGCAGCTTGGCAGGGTACGGATATGGCTACACCTTC.

The chain recombines TRBV5-6 with TRBJ1-6; 7 nucleotides line up with TRBD1. V gave up 0 bases and J gave up 0 bases; unmatched junction bases: 0. Germline CDR1 and CDR2: SGHDT and YYEEEE. CDR3 length: 16 amino acids. The CDR3 region has the DNA TGTGCCAGCAGCTTGGGACAGGGCTCCTATAATTCACCCCTCCACTTT. Encoded protein: CASSLGQGSYNSPLHF.

The chain is built from TRBV7-9 and TRBJ2-1; 14 bases map to TRBD2. Germline V lookup: CDR1 SEHNR, CDR2 FQNEAQ (reference sequence). The CDR3 extends over 14 amino acids. The ends lost 8 bases at V and 6 bases at J; junction bases unmatched: 3. The CDR3 bases are TGTGCCAGCGGAGGACTAGCGGGGGGCAATGAGCAGTTCTTC. This codes for CASGGLAGGNEQFF. Complete variable domain (other parts from reference TRBV7-9 and TRBJ2-1): DTGVSQNPRHKITKRGQNVTFRCDPISEHNRLYWYRQTLGQGPEFLTYFQNEAQLEKSRLLSDRFSAERPKGSFSTLEIQRTEQGDSAMYLCASGGLAGGNEQFFGPGTRLTVL.

This clone was observed a single time. The J gene is TRBJ1-1, the V gene TRBV5-1; D might be TRBD1 (6 bases). V shed 1 base and J shed 4 bases, with 8 bases lying between them. This CDR3 region has 13 residues. Looked up from germline, CDR1 is SGHRS and CDR2 is YFSETQ. The CDR3 DNA follows: TGCGCCAGCAGCTTGAGGGGGTCCACTGAAGCTTTCTTT. This encodes CASSLRGSTEAFF.

The DNA of the CDR3 is TGTGCCAGCAGCCCGCGGACAGGGGGCACTGAAGCTTTCTTT. It encodes CASSPRTGGTEAFF. V and J are TRBV5-5 and TRBJ1-1; 10 nucleotides agree with TRBD1. V shed 4 bases, J shed 4 bases, and the junction held 4 bases outside the gene matches. Germline V CDR1 and CDR2: SGHKS, YYEKEE (reference sequence). The CDR3 spans 14 residues.

The chain joins TRBV11-2 to TRBJ2-7; D is possibly TRBD2 (7 bases). The CDR3 spans 16 residues. The V gene lost 5 bases and the J gene lost 9 bases, with 26 bases spanning the gap. The germline CDR1 and CDR2 sequences are SGHAT and FQNNGV. As DNA, the CDR3 is TGTGCCAGCAGCCGGGTTAAGGGGGGGGATTACGAGCGGCAGTACTTC. Protein sequence: CASSRVKGGDYERQYF.

CDR3 sequence (DNA): TGTGCCAGCTCACCACCTAGCGGGGGGCAAAGACGGGGCGATGAGCAGTTCTTC. Amino acid sequence: CASSPPSGGQRRGDEQFF. The J gene is TRBJ2-1, the V gene TRBV18; 10 bases line up with TRBD2. Trimming removed 0 bases from V and 8 bases from J; junction bases left unmatched: 13. CDR3 size: 18 residues. Germline V gives CDR1 KGHSH, CDR2 LQKENI.

This clone has just a few counts. The rearrangement uses TRBV5-4 and TRBJ1-1, with a possible D match to TRBD1 (5 bases). The CDR3 length is 14 residues. CDR1 and CDR2 from the germline V gene are SGHNT and YYREEE (reference sequence). The ends were cut back, 4 bases at V and 4 bases at J, with 14 bases in the middle. The CDR3 loop is CASSPSQGTTEAFF. The CDR3 DNA sequence: TGTGCCAGCAGCCCTTCGCAGGGTACCACTGAAGCTTTCTTT.

This chain joins TRBV19 and TRBJ2-7; 7 bases are shared with TRBD2. The CDR3 runs to 11 residues. CDR1 is LNHDA and CDR2 is SQIVND in the germline V gene (reference sequence). The CDR3 spells CAVGLFYEQYF. CDR3 DNA sequence: TGTGCAGTGGGACTATTCTACGAGCAGTACTTC. The variable domain in full, with the rest retrieved from reference TRBV19 and TRBJ2-7, is DGGITQSPKYLFRKEGQNVTLSCEQNLNHDAMYWYRQDPGQGLRLIYYSQIVNDFQKGDIAEGYSVSREKKESFPLTVTSAQKNPTAFYLCAVGLFYEQYFGPGTRLTVT.

This clone came up once. The gene calls are TRBV27 and TRBJ1-2, with TRBD1 matching 8 bases. The CDR3 is 13 amino acids. J was trimmed by 0 bases and V by 10 bases; bases with no gene match: 4. Germline CDR1 reads MNHEY; CDR2 reads SMNVEV (reference sequence). The CDR3 is CATQGAPNYGYTF. CDR3 nucleotide sequence: TGTGCCACCCAGGGGGCCCCTAACTATGGCTACACCTTC.

The CDR3 here is CASSDLAGVKGELFF. The CDR3, as DNA: TGCGCCAGCAGTGATCTAGCGGGGGTCAAGGGGGAGCTGTTTTTT. The genes are TRBV10-1 and TRBJ2-2; 10 nucleotides match TRBD2. Unmatched junction bases numbered 6, after V lost 3 bases and J lost 8 bases. Germline V gene lookup returns CDR1 WNHNN and CDR2 SYGVQD (reference sequence). There are 15 residues in the CDR3.

The V gene is TRBV19, the J gene TRBJ1-2; perhaps TRBD1 as D (6 bases). Trimming cost V 7 bases and J 7 bases, with 19 bases left between them. Per germline, CDR1 LNHDA and CDR2 SQIVND (reference sequence). The CDR3 length is 14 residues. CDR3 nucleotides: TGTGCCAGTACTTGGGATGCAGGGGATCGTGGCTACACCTTC. This encodes CASTWDAGDRGYTF.

This sequence joins TRBV24-1 and TRBJ2-5; weak D call: TRBD1 (5 bases). The CDR3 is made up of 15 amino acids. V was trimmed by 0 bases and J by 5 bases, leaving 12 bases between them. Per germline, CDR1 KGHDR and CDR2 SFDVKD. The CDR3 DNA reads TGTGCCACCAGTGATTTGGGGCAGGGCAGTGAGACCCAGTACTTC. Its protein product is CATSDLGQGSETQYF.

The gene calls are TRBV18 and TRBJ2-7; TRBD1 might be the D (6 bases). This CDR3 region has 14 residues. Trimming left V 3 bases short and J 3 bases short, with 12 bases between. Germline CDR1 reads KGHSH; CDR2 reads LQKENI. The CDR3 coding sequence is TGTGCCAGCTCACCTAGGTCAGGGGACTACGAGCAGTACTTC. Translated: CASSPRSGDYEQYF. The whole variable domain, remainder taken from reference TRBV18 and TRBJ2-7, is NAGVMQNPRHLVRRRGQEARLRCSPMKGHSHVYWYRQLPEEGLKFMVYLQKENIIDESGMPKERFSAEFPKEGPSILRIQQVVRGDSAAYFCASSPRSGDYEQYFGPGTRLTVT.

V usage is TRBV18 and J usage is TRBJ1-2; 7 bases align to TRBD1. Germline V gene lookup returns CDR1 KGHSH and CDR2 LQKENI. J gave up 8 bases and V 9 bases, and 12 bases lay outside the gene matches. This CDR3 contains 13 residues. CDR3 protein: CASSRGDARGYTF. The CDR3 coding sequence is TGTGCCAGTTCCAGGGGGGACGCGAGGGGCTACACCTTC.